A selection of T cell receptor beta chains follows, all from one sample in a study of identical twins. TCRdb reprocessed the 5' RACE reads with MiXCR, giving one entry per CDR3 protein. The sample has about 260,000 distinct CDR3 sequences; around 6.6% are singletons. These same records also appear under a second study, on yellow fever vaccine responses in identical twins.

The sequenced material came from memory (CD45RO+) T cells sorted from blood. All receptors come from a woman aged 18-30 years in good health. Both conserved end residues are part of each CDR3. The D gene is left open where the match is weak. Rows may omit the clone size; those that give it use once, few, many or a size class.

TRBD1	few	TRBV3-1	TRBJ2-7	CASSQPGQGDSEQYF	TGTGCCAGCAGCCAGCCGGGACAGGGGGATTCCGAGCAGTACTTC
TRBD2	.	TRBV6-5	TRBJ2-3	CASSFPRGVLPDTQYF	TGTGCCAGCAGTTTCCCCCGGGGGGTCCTCCCGGATACGCAGTATTTT
.	many	TRBV7-2	TRBJ2-3	CASSHGPDTQYF	TGTGCCAGCAGCCACGGGCCAGATACGCAGTATTTT
TRBD1	.	TRBV29-1	TRBJ1-1	CSVRTGGLTEAFF	TGCAGCGTGCGGACAGGGGGCCTCACTGAAGCTTTCTTT
.	.	TRBV10-3	TRBJ1-4	CAISEGGQLEKLFF	TGTGCCATCAGTGAAGGGGGGCAGCTTGAAAAACTGTTTTTT
.	few	TRBV18	TRBJ2-7	CASSPPSSSYEQYF	TGTGCCAGCTCACCACCGTCGTCCTCCTACGAGCAGTACTTC
.	.	TRBV20-1	TRBJ1-2	CSAKSYPANYGYTF	TGCAGTGCTAAGAGCTACCCAGCTAACTATGGCTACACCTTC
TRBD2	.	TRBV12-3/TRBV12-4	TRBJ2-2	CTFSLSLAGDPYTGELFF	TGTACCTTCAGTTTGAGTCTAGCGGGAGATCCGTACACCGGGGAGCTGTTTTTT
.	medium-sized	TRBV10-3	TRBJ2-3	CAISVVRGVGTDTQYF	TGTGCCATCAGTGTGGTACGGGGCGTCGGTACAGATACGCAGTATTTT
.	many	TRBV7-8	TRBJ2-2	CASSVQGVDTGELFF	TGTGCCAGCAGCGTACAGGGAGTCGACACCGGGGAGCTGTTTTTT
.	many	TRBV12-3/TRBV12-4	TRBJ1-2	CASSLTGSYGYTF	TGTGCCAGCAGCCTCACAGGGAGCTATGGCTACACCTTC
.	many	TRBV28	TRBJ1-5	CASSQYLSNQPQHF	TGTGCCAGCAGTCAATACCTTAGCAATCAGCCCCAGCATTTT
.	many	TRBV12-3/TRBV12-4	TRBJ1-2	CASSLALGGYTF	TGTGCCAGCAGTTTAGCGCTCGGTGGCTACACCTTC
TRBD2	few	TRBV9	TRBJ2-3	CASSVATVLAGGRSTDTQYF	TGTGCCAGCAGCGTAGCTACGGTACTAGCGGGAGGGCGGAGCACAGATACGCAGTATTTT
.	many	TRBV11-2	TRBJ1-1	CASSLGRRQGIGGNTEAFF	TGTGCCAGCAGCTTAGGTCGGCGGCAGGGGATAGGAGGGAACACTGAAGCTTTCTTT
.	many	TRBV7-8	TRBJ2-7	CASSPGGWNYEQYF	TGTGCCAGCAGCCCAGGTGGGTGGAACTACGAGCAGTACTTC
.	.	TRBV20-1	TRBJ1-1	CSAEGGNPITEAFF	TGCAGTGCCGAGGGCGGGAATCCCATCACTGAAGCTTTCTTT
TRBD2	many	TRBV27	TRBJ2-3	CASSPVLGTSVFFTDTQYF	TGTGCCAGCAGCCCAGTTCTCGGGACTAGCGTATTTTTCACAGATACGCAGTATTTT
TRBD1	few	TRBV12-3/TRBV12-4	TRBJ2-2	CASSLGTGESTGELFF	TGTGCCAGCAGTTTGGGGACAGGGGAAAGCACCGGGGAGCTGTTTTTT
.	few	TRBV2	TRBJ2-2	CASSVVQGSGELFF	TGTGCCAGCAGTGTGGTGCAGGGGTCCGGGGAGCTGTTTTTT
.	many	TRBV20-1	TRBJ2-1	CSARIAAGNSYNEQFF	TGCAGTGCTAGGATTGCGGCGGGGAATTCCTACAATGAGCAGTTCTTC
TRBD1	many	TRBV12-3/TRBV12-4	TRBJ2-1	CASRAQGRDNEQFF	TGTGCCAGCAGGGCACAGGGGAGAGACAATGAGCAGTTCTTC
.	many	TRBV5-1	TRBJ2-7	CASSLASSSDYEQYF	TGCGCCAGCAGCTTGGCTAGTAGTAGCGACTACGAGCAGTACTTC
.	many	TRBV7-2	TRBJ2-2	CASSFGRSANTGELFF	TGTGCCAGCAGCTTTGGACGGTCCGCTAACACCGGGGAGCTGTTTTTT